Following are 21 T cell receptor beta chains from one sample sequenced in a study of cytomegalovirus exposure and HLA in healthy donors. PCR used 60 Vbeta primers and 13 Jbeta primers. The method was immunoSEQ multiplex PCR; TCRdb's version includes in-frame clones alone and lacks a portion of them. Altogether hundreds of thousands of clones are present, 70% being singletons, with the ten largest covering 2.6%. The sequenced sample was PBMCs. The source of these receptors is a middle-aged man in good health and CMV-seropositive.

The gene calls are TRBV6-5 and TRBJ2-7; 7 bases are a match to TRBD1. The germline V gene has CDR1 MNHEY and CDR2 SVGAGI. With V trimmed by 6 bases and J by 2 bases, 7 bases remained unmatched. The CDR3 sequence is 14 residues long. This CDR3 is CASSDRDPPYEQYF. CDR3 in DNA: TGTGCCAGCAGCGACAGGGATCCTCCCTACGAGCAGTACTTC.

The rearrangement links TRBV5-1 to TRBJ1-1; no firm D call. Germline loops: CDR1 SGHRS, CDR2 YFSETQ. V was cut by 5 bases and J by 3 bases, with 8 bases left in between. The CDR3 sequence is 12 residues long. CDR3 nucleotides: TGCGCCAGCAGACAACGGGACACTGAAGCTTTCTTT. Translating it yields CASRQRDTEAFF.

The V gene is TRBV5-5, the J gene TRBJ2-1, with 7 positions matching TRBD2. Germline V CDR1 and CDR2: SGHKS, YYEKEE (reference sequence). The ends lost 7 bases at V and 12 bases at J; junction bases unmatched: 10. The CDR3 consists of 12 residues. CDR3 DNA sequence: TGTGCCAGCGACCGGGAGCGGGACGGGCAGTTCTTC. Translating gives CASDRERDGQFF.

The chain couples TRBV29-1 to TRBJ1-2, with no clear D. CDR3 size: 12 residues. The germline V gene encodes CDR1 SQVTM and CDR2 ANQGSEA. V was trimmed by 6 bases and J by 7 bases, leaving 15 bases between them. CDR3 DNA: TGCAGCGTCGACCTATCGGGAGCTGGCTACACCTTC. This sequence encodes CSVDLSGAGYTF. Full variable domain (missing parts from reference TRBV29-1 and TRBJ1-2): SAVISQKPSRDICQRGTSLTIQCQVDSQVTMMFWYRQQPGQSLTLIATANQGSEATYESGFVIDKFPISRPNLTFSTLTVSNMSPEDSSIYLCSVDLSGAGYTFGSGTRLTVV.

The DNA for the CDR3 is TGTGCCACCAGCAGAGAACGACAGGGGACCACTGAAGCTTTCTTT. It is translated as CATSRERQGTTEAFF. The chain is built from TRBV15 and TRBJ1-1, with 8 nucleotides matching TRBD1. Germline assignment: CDR1 LNHNV and CDR2 YYDKDF (reference sequence). The CDR3 sequence is 15 residues long. V shed 0 bases, J shed 4 bases, and the junction held 4 bases outside the gene matches.

The CDR3 loop is CASSLGTGIYEQYF. CDR3 coding DNA: TGTGCCAGCAGCCTCGGGACAGGAATCTACGAGCAGTACTTC. The rearrangement joins TRBV5-6 to TRBJ2-5, with 8 nucleotides matching TRBD1. The better agreement between TRBJ2-7 and the DNA end casts doubt on the J call. CDR1 SGHDT and CDR2 YYEEEE come from the germline V gene. The CDR3 runs to 14 residues.

The chain recombines TRBV19 with TRBJ1-5, with D perhaps TRBD1 (5 bases). V lost 5 bases and J lost 4, with 15 bases in between. The CDR3 consists of 15 residues. In germline, CDR1 is LNHDA, CDR2 SQIVND (reference sequence). The CDR3 is CASSSPTDPNQPQHF. The CDR3 DNA follows: TGTGCCAGTAGTTCCCCGACAGACCCTAATCAGCCCCAGCATTTT.

The chain employs TRBV6-5 and TRBJ1-6; D is unresolved. Germline lookup yields CDR1 MNHEY and CDR2 SVGAGI. This CDR3 has 15 amino acids. Trimming left V 4 bases short and J 3 bases short, with 10 bases between. CDR3 DNA: TGTGCCAGCAGTTCCCCTAGCGGCTATAATTCACCCCTCCACTTT. Protein product: CASSSPSGYNSPLHF.

As for this clone: One end of the junction varies from germline; a read error may be responsible. V usage is TRBV7-9 and J usage is TRBJ1-2; 9 bases match TRBD1. Germline CDR1 reads SEHNR; CDR2 reads FQNEAQ (reference sequence). The CDR3 is made up of 15 amino acids. CDR3 in amino acids: CSSSPGQGWDYGYTF. CDR3 bases: TGTTCCAGCAGCCCCGGACAGGGGTGGGACTATGGCTACACCTTC.

CDR3 nucleotide sequence: TGCGCCAGCAGCCAAAGCCACAGGGAGACCCAGTACTTC. This gives the protein CASSQSHRETQYF. The chain couples TRBV4-3 to TRBJ2-5; a possible D gene is TRBD1 (5 bases). Germline-derived CDR1 and CDR2 are LGHNA and YSLEER. This CDR3 is 13 amino acids long. Trimming shortened V by 2 bases and J by 5 bases, and 9 bases separated the two germline ends.

CDR3: CASSVVPGGNTEAFF. In DNA form, the CDR3 reads TGTGCCAGCAGCGTAGTGCCAGGGGGTAACACTGAAGCTTTCTTT. The genes are TRBV9 and TRBJ1-1; TRBD1 agrees at 7 bases. After removal of 0 bases from V and 2 bases from J, the junction contained 4 bases not matched to a gene. The germline gives CDR1 SGDLS, CDR2 YYNGEE. The CDR3 has 15 amino acids.

The chain uses TRBV19 and TRBJ1-5, with D uncertain. Germline CDR1 reads LNHDA; CDR2 reads SQIVND (reference sequence). This CDR3 comprises 15 residues. The V gene lost 5 bases and the J gene lost 4 bases, with 15 bases spanning the gap. CDR3 bases: TGTGCCAGTAGTTCCTCTACGGGGTTTAATCAGCCCCAGCATTTT. It translates to CASSSSTGFNQPQHF.

This clone was observed a handful of times. The gene calls are TRBV21-1 and TRBJ1-2; TRBD1, the table's D call, lacks a check against the DNA. TRBV21-1 has pseudogene status. The CDR3 extends over 15 amino acids. The CDR3 coding sequence is TGTGCCAGCAGCATTCGACAGGGCTTTAACTATGGCTACACCTTC. Translation gives CASSIRQGFNYGYTF.

In its sample, this clone was seen a few times. In the same sample, other DNA sequences code for this CDR3. V usage is TRBV10-3 and J usage is TRBJ2-7; TRBD1 agrees at 7 bases. The CDR3 consists of 14 residues. V gave up 2 bases and J gave up 3 bases; unmatched junction bases: 4. Germline CDR1 and CDR2: ENHRY and SYGVKD. The CDR3 DNA reads TGTGCCATCAGTGAGCAGCGACAGGGCTACGAGCAGTACTTC. It encodes CAISEQRQGYEQYF.

On this clone: The junction departs from germline at one end; a sequencing error may be responsible. The sample has other DNA sequences that encode this CDR3 too. CDR3 DNA sequence: TGCGCCAGCAACGCCCGGGACGGGAGAACTCGCGAGCAGTACTTC. Translated: CASNARDGRTREQYF. The chain links TRBV5-4 to TRBJ2-7; tentatively, D is TRBD2 (6 bases). The germline V gene has CDR1 SGHNT and CDR2 YYREEE (reference sequence). The CDR3 covers 15 residues.

This rearrangement joins TRBV14 to TRBJ2-3; D not resolved. The V end lost 4 bases, the J end lost 1 base, and 9 bases lay between the germline ends. CDR3 length: 14 residues. The germline gives CDR1 SGHDN, CDR2 FVKESK. The CDR3 DNA reads as TGTGCCAGCAGCCTCATCCTAGGCACAGATACGCAGTATTTT. It encodes CASSLILGTDTQYF.

Comment on this clone: At one end the junction does not follow the germline gene, possibly because of a read error. The chain is built from TRBV7-9 and TRBJ1-2, with TRBD1 matching over 8 bases. CDR1 and CDR2 (germline): SEHNR, FQNEAQ (reference sequence). CDR3 length: 15 residues. The CDR3 bases are TGTTCCAGCAGCTTAGCTTGGCAGGGGGCGAGAGGCTACACCTTC. Translating it yields CSSSLAWQGARGYTF. The variable domain in full, completed from reference TRBV7-9 and TRBJ1-2, reads DTGVSQNPRHKITKRGQNVTFRCDPISEHNRLYWYRQTLGQGPEFLTYFQNEAQLEKSRLLSDRFSAERPKGSFSTLEIQRTEQGDSAMYLCSSSLAWQGARGYTFGSGTRLTVV.

This clone appeared a few times. The V and J genes are TRBV19 and TRBJ1-2; D might be TRBD1 (6 bases). CDR3 size: 15 residues. V dropped 3 bases and J dropped 5 bases, with 16 bases sitting between them. CDR1 LNHDA and CDR2 SQIVND come from the germline V gene (reference sequence). The CDR3 reads CASSMIWTELYGYTF. The CDR3 DNA follows: TGTGCCAGTAGTATGATCTGGACAGAACTTTATGGCTACACCTTC.

The chain carries TRBV5-5 and TRBJ2-5; TRBD2 agrees at 8 bases. The CDR3 runs to 14 residues. The J segment lost 1 base and the V segment lost 4 bases, leaving 3 bases of the junction unmatched. The germline gives CDR1 SGHKS, CDR2 YYEKEE (reference sequence). CDR3 bases: TGTGCCAGCAGCGGGGGACTAGGCCAAGAGACCCAGTACTTC. This translates into CASSGGLGQETQYF.

This chain connects TRBV7-2 to TRBJ1-1, with no clear D. The CDR3 loop spans 16 amino acids. Germline CDR1 is SGHTA and CDR2 is FQGNSA. Trimming shortened V by 1 base and J by 4 bases, and 16 bases separated the two germline ends. The chain's CDR3 is CASSLVTDGGGTEAFF. The CDR3 region has the DNA TGTGCCAGCAGCTTAGTCACCGACGGCGGTGGCACTGAAGCTTTCTTT.

V usage is TRBV27 and J usage is TRBJ1-1; TRBD1 is a possible D gene (6 bases). The CDR3 sequence is 13 residues long. V was cut by 8 bases and J by 5 bases, with 15 bases left in between. Germline V gene data show CDR1 as MNHEY and CDR2 as SMNVEV (reference sequence). The CDR3 region is CASGTLLGTEAFF. CDR3 DNA: TGTGCCAGCGGGACACTCCTGGGGACTGAAGCTTTCTTT.